The rows below give T cell receptor beta chains drawn from one sample of a study of T cell responses to AZD1222 COVID-19 vaccine. The protocol was immunoSEQ multiplex PCR, while the TCRdb copy is restricted to in-frame clones and leaves out a portion. The repertoire includes about 120,000 clones, 88% of them detected once, and less than 4% sits in the top ten. The sequencing used peripheral blood, collected on day 0 of AZD1222 vaccination. All receptors derive from an adult in good health. Both conserved end residues are part of each CDR3. The D gene is left open where the match is weak. Clone size is stated in some rows and not others, as once, few, many or a class when expanded.

clone size,D gene,J gene,V gene,CDR3 DNA,CDR3 protein
.,TRBD1,TRBJ1-4,TRBV9,TGTGCCAGCAGCGCCAGGACAGGGGATGAAAAACTGTTTTTT,CASSARTGDEKLFF
.,.,TRBJ1-2,TRBV2,TGTGCCAGCGTCGGGGGGGGAAACTATGGCTACACCTTC,CASVGGGNYGYTF
.,TRBD1,TRBJ1-2,TRBV27,TGTGCCAGCAGTTCCCTGACAGGGGGAGGAAACTATGGCTACACCTTC,CASSSLTGGGNYGYTF
.,.,TRBJ1-1,TRBV19,TGTGCCAGTACCCTTTCAGGTATGAACACTGAAGCTTTCTTT,CASTLSGMNTEAFF
once,TRBD1,TRBJ1-1,TRBV19,TGTGCCAGTAGTCTTGGGACAGGGGGCACTGAAGCTTTCTTT,CASSLGTGGTEAFF
few,TRBD1,TRBJ1-4,TRBV12-3/TRBV12-4,TGTGCCAGCAGGGGGGAGGGACAGGGAGAACTGTTTTTT,CASRGEGQGELFF
.,.,TRBJ1-2,TRBV5-4,TGTGCCAGCAGCCTGGAGGGGGGGGCGTTCCGAGTATATGGCTACACCTTC,CASSLEGGAFRVYGYTF
.,TRBD1,TRBJ2-2,TRBV19,TGTGCCAGTAGTAAGGGACAGGGGGCCCCATTTTCCGGGGAGCTGTTTTTT,CASSKGQGAPFSGELFF
once,.,TRBJ1-1,TRBV19,TGTGCCAGTAGTATCACAGGAACTGAAGCTTTCTTT,CASSITGTEAFF
.,TRBD1,TRBJ2-1,TRBV6-5,TGTGCCAGCAGTCCAGGGGACAGGACCCCGCAGCAGTTCTTC,CASSPGDRTPQQFF
.,.,TRBJ2-7,TRBV6-5,TGTGCCAGCAGTTACTCGGGGAGGTACGAGCAGTACTTC,CASSYSGRYEQYF
.,.,TRBJ1-4,TRBV5-1,TGCGCCAGCAGCAGAGACCAGGGAGCTAATGAAAAACTGTTTTTT,CASSRDQGANEKLFF
.,TRBD1,TRBJ2-2,TRBV10-3,TGTGCCATCCGCGACAGGGGGCGGGTCGGGGAGCTGTTTTTT,CAIRDRGRVGELFF
.,TRBD1,TRBJ2-7,TRBV6-5,TGTGCCAGCACTCCCACAGGGGCAGTGTCCTACGAGCAGTACTTC,CASTPTGAVSYEQYF
many,.,TRBJ1-5,TRBV2,TGTGCCAGCAGTGAAGACTTGGCCCAGCCCCAGCATTTT,CASSEDLAQPQHF
.,TRBD2,TRBJ2-3,TRBV5-3,TGTGCCAGAAGCTTGGGCGGGAGGGCTCATACGCAGTATTTT,CARSLGGRAHTQYF
.,TRBD2,TRBJ2-5,TRBV6-5,TGTGCCAGCAGCCCCGGGGGGGAGACCCAGTACTTC,CASSPGGETQYF
.,.,TRBJ2-5,TRBV4-2,TGTGCCAGCAGCCAAGATCCCGGGACGGACCCCCAGGAGACCCAGTACTTC,CASSQDPGTDPQETQYF
.,.,TRBJ1-2,TRBV7-2,TGTGCCAGCAGCCACCCTGCGGGGCGTGATGGCTACACCTTC,CASSHPAGRDGYTF
.,.,TRBJ2-7,TRBV5-4,TGTGCCAGCAGCTTGGACGGGGGTTACGAGCAGTACTTC,CASSLDGGYEQYF
.,.,TRBJ1-2,TRBV9,TGTGCCAGCAGCGTAGCTGGAGGGGCGTTCGAGGGCTACACCTTC,CASSVAGGAFEGYTF
.,.,TRBJ2-1,TRBV6-5,TGTGCCAGCAGTTACGGTAGGACCCGAGGAGGTGAGCAGTTCTTC,CASSYGRTRGGEQFF
.,TRBD2,TRBJ2-3,TRBV2,TGTGCCAGCATTCGGACTAGCGGGGGGGGAGGTACGCAGTATTTT,CASIRTSGGGGTQYF
few,.,TRBJ1-4,TRBV5-4,TGTGCCAGCAGCTTGTGGACAGTTAATAACCACGAAAAACTGTTTTTT,CASSLWTVNNHEKLFF
.,.,TRBJ2-7,TRBV5-1,TGCGCCAGCAGCAAAGAGGGACTTTCCTACGAGCAGTACTTC,CASSKEGLSYEQYF
.,.,TRBJ1-3,TRBV4-1,TGCGCCAGCAGCCTTCAGGGAACCGGAAACACCATATATTTT,CASSLQGTGNTIYF
many,.,TRBJ1-2,TRBV7-2,TGTGCCAGCAGCTTAAATCCAGTGGATGGCTACACCTTC,CASSLNPVDGYTF
.,.,TRBJ2-1,TRBV24-1,TGTGCCACCAGTGATTTCTCCGATGAGCAGTTCTTC,CATSDFSDEQFF
once,.,TRBJ1-5,TRBV11-2,TGTGCCAGCAGCTTAGACAGGGGCGGTCAGCCCCAGCATTTT,CASSLDRGGQPQHF
.,.,TRBJ1-5,TRBV15,TGTGCCACCAGCAGAGATTGGACCAATCAGCCCCAGCATTTT,CATSRDWTNQPQHF
once,.,TRBJ1-4,TRBV7-9,TGTGCCAGCAGCTTAGAAGGGGCAACTAATGAAAAACTGTTTTTT,CASSLEGATNEKLFF
.,.,TRBJ1-3,TRBV29-1,TGCAGCGTTGAAGGTTCTGGAAACACCATATATTTT,CSVEGSGNTIYF
.,.,TRBJ2-7,TRBV20-1,TGCAGTGCTAGTACCGGGACCAAGTACGAGCAGTACTTC,CSASTGTKYEQYF
.,.,TRBJ1-1,TRBV5-1,TGCGCCAGCAGCTTGTGGCAGGGGCTTCCTGAGGGCACTGAAGCTTTCTTT,CASSLWQGLPEGTEAFF
medium-sized,.,TRBJ2-7,TRBV27,TGTGCCAGCAGTTTTACGGTGGGGGGCGAGCAGTACTTC,CASSFTVGGEQYF
.,.,TRBJ1-1,TRBV7-9,TGTGCCAGCAGCTTAGAGGCAGGACGGAACACTGAAGCTTTCTTT,CASSLEAGRNTEAFF
once,TRBD1,TRBJ2-7,TRBV2,TGTGCCAGCCGTTGGGACAGCCGAACCTACGAGCAGTACTTC,CASRWDSRTYEQYF
.,.,TRBJ1-6,TRBV5-6,TGTGCCAGCAGACTGGGGCAGAATTCACCCCTCCACTTT,CASRLGQNSPLHF
.,.,TRBJ2-1,TRBV12-5,TGTGCTAGTGGTTTGGTACATCCCGGGGGCCATGCTGAGCAGTTCTTC,CASGLVHPGGHAEQFF
.,.,TRBJ1-4,TRBV5-1,TGCGCCAGCAGCTTGGGTGGGACGGTTAATGAAAAACTGTTTTTT,CASSLGGTVNEKLFF
.,TRBD2,TRBJ2-3,TRBV3-1/TRBV3-2,TGTGCCAGCAGCCCTGCGGCGGGGGGTCTATTGGATACGCAGTATTTT,CASSPAAGGLLDTQYF
.,TRBD1,TRBJ1-4,TRBV6-9,TGTGCCAGCACCTTCAGGGGGAAATCAACTAATGAAAAACTGTTTTTT,CASTFRGKSTNEKLFF
few,.,TRBJ1-5,TRBV19,TGTGCCAGTAGTATAGTTCTTGGGCGGGATCAGCCCCAGCATTTT,CASSIVLGRDQPQHF